This passage covers 30 T cell receptor beta chains from one sample sequenced in a study of T-cell memory formation after mild COVID-19. TCRdb processed the 5' RACE reads anew with MiXCR; each CDR3 protein has one entry. The top ten clones hold approximately 13% of a sample with about 470,000 distinct CDR3 sequences, roughly 18% of them seen once. The sequencing input was PBMCs or a T cell subset sorted from them (not recorded which). The source is an adult woman who had mild COVID-19 (a few samples of this study predate the infection). Cell type and time point are not known.

This clonotype was observed a few times. The chain recombines TRBV20-1 with TRBJ2-7, with D unclear. This CDR3 spans 12 amino acids. CDR1 and CDR2 from the germline V gene are DFQATT and SNEGSKA (reference sequence). Trimming shortened V by 1 base and J by 6 bases, and 10 bases separated the two germline ends. This CDR3 is CSARGPAGEQYF. CDR3 nucleotide sequence: TGCAGTGCTAGAGGACCCGCAGGCGAGCAGTACTTC.

V gene TRBV7-3 combines with J gene TRBJ2-1, with 8 positions matching TRBD1. V lost 5 bases and J lost 7; bases outside the gene matches: 7. Germline lookup yields CDR1 SGHTA and CDR2 FQGTGA. This CDR3 is 14 amino acids long. The CDR3 here is CASSPQGAGNEQFF. CDR3 DNA: TGTGCCAGCAGCCCCCAGGGGGCGGGGAATGAGCAGTTCTTC.

The chain carries TRBV20-1 and TRBJ1-2; D is ambiguous. Germline V CDR1 and CDR2: DFQATT, SNEGSKA (reference sequence). V was trimmed by 0 bases and J by 4 bases, leaving 6 bases between them. This CDR3 contains 12 residues. The CDR3 DNA follows: TGCAGTGCTAGAGAGGCCAGCTATGGCTACACCTTC. Translation: CSAREASYGYTF.

This clonotype has a handful of counts. The chain is built from TRBV4-3 and TRBJ1-2, with TRBD1 as a possible D gene (6 bases). With 4 bases removed from V and 4 bases from J, the gap between germline ends came to 13 bases. Per the germline V gene, CDR1 is LGHNA and CDR2 is YSLEER. The CDR3 length is 14 residues. CDR3 loop: CASSLDSRGYGYTF. The CDR3 coding sequence is TGCGCCAGCAGCCTGGACAGTCGGGGCTATGGCTACACCTTC.

J is TRBJ1-4 and V is TRBV28; D not certain. Germline values: CDR1 MDHEN, CDR2 SYDVKM. The CDR3 is made up of 15 amino acids. The ends were cut back, 0 bases at V and 4 bases at J, with 9 bases in the middle. The CDR3 reads CASSLWGGYNEKLFF. The CDR3 nucleotides read TGTGCCAGCAGTTTATGGGGAGGATATAATGAAAAACTGTTTTTT.

CDR3 DNA: TGTGCCAGCAGCTTAGAAGGGGTTACCGGGGAGCTGTTTTTT. Amino acid sequence: CASSLEGVTGELFF. The genes are TRBV7-2 and TRBJ2-2; possibly TRBD1 for D (5 bases). V lost 1 base and J 5 bases, leaving 8 bases between the germline ends. The CDR3 totals 14 residues. Germline values: CDR1 SGHTA, CDR2 FQGNSA. The full variable domain, with the rest looked up from reference TRBV7-2 and TRBJ2-2, is GAGVSQSPSNKVTEKGKDVELRCDPISGHTALYWYRQSLGQGLEFLIYFQGNSAPDKSGLPSDRFSAERTGGSVSTLTIQRTQQEDSAVYLCASSLEGVTGELFFGEGSRLTVL.

The chain is built from TRBV28 and TRBJ2-5; a possible D gene is TRBD1 (6 bases). V lost 3 bases and J 2 bases, leaving 13 bases between the germline ends. Germline CDR1 and CDR2: MDHEN and SYDVKM. This CDR3 region has 15 residues. CDR3 DNA: TGTGCCAGCAGTTTGTTCCTGACAGGACAAGAGACCCAGTACTTC. This translates into CASSLFLTGQETQYF. The full variable domain, completed using reference TRBV28 and TRBJ2-5, is DVKVTQSSRYLVKRTGEKVFLECVQDMDHENMFWYRQDPGLGLRLIYFSYDVKMKEKGDIPEGYSVSREKKERFSLILESASTNQTSMYLCASSLFLTGQETQYFGPGTRLLVL.

This rearrangement joins TRBV2 to TRBJ2-1, with a weak D call TRBD2 (6 bases). Trimming stripped 0 bases from V and 4 bases from J, with 10 bases between. Per the germline V gene, CDR1 is SNHLY and CDR2 is FYNNEI. The CDR3 covers 15 residues. This CDR3 reads CASSEARAGYNEQFF. In DNA, the CDR3 is TGTGCCAGCAGTGAAGCGCGGGCGGGATACAATGAGCAGTTCTTC.

The rearrangement links TRBV27 to TRBJ2-7; D perhaps matches TRBD2 (7 bases). The CDR3 extends over 17 amino acids. Germline V gene lookup returns CDR1 MNHEY and CDR2 SMNVEV (reference sequence). V dropped 0 bases and J dropped 3 bases, with 18 bases sitting between them. The CDR3 region is CASSLSWGGGGFYEQYF. CDR3 sequence (DNA): TGTGCCAGCAGTTTATCGTGGGGTGGCGGGGGCTTCTACGAGCAGTACTTC.

This clonotype was found a few times. CDR3 sequence: CASSVKQLITEAFF. In DNA form, the CDR3 reads TGTGCCAGCAGCGTTAAACAGTTGATCACTGAAGCTTTCTTT. The chain combines TRBV2 with TRBJ1-1; D unclear. Trimming removed 6 bases from V and 4 bases from J, with 15 bases in between. The CDR3 has 14 amino acids. Germline lookup yields CDR1 SNHLY and CDR2 FYNNEI.

V usage is TRBV9 and J usage is TRBJ1-5; possibly TRBD1 for D (5 bases). The length of the CDR3 is 14 residues. Germline V gene data show CDR1 as SGDLS and CDR2 as YYNGEE. Trimming took off 10 bases at V and 3 bases at J, with 17 bases between the two ends. CDR3 DNA: TGTGCCCCATGGATGGGGGTAATCAATCAGCCCCAGCATTTT. Residues: CAPWMGVINQPQHF.

This chain connects TRBV6-1 to TRBJ2-5, with 8 bases identical to TRBD2. V gave up 5 bases and J gave up 5 bases; unmatched junction bases: 16. Germline loops: CDR1 MNHNS, CDR2 SASEGT. This CDR3 contains 17 residues. The CDR3 DNA reads as TGTGCCAGCAGTATTCGTATCGGACTAGCCTCGGGTGAGACCCAGTACTTC. It codes for CASSIRIGLASGETQYF.

The chain couples TRBV4-1 to TRBJ2-3; maybe TRBD1 (5 bases). The CDR3 runs to 15 residues. The germline CDR1 and CDR2 sequences are MGHRA and YSYEKL. V was pared by 2 bases and J by 0 bases, with 9 bases between. CDR3 sequence (DNA): TGCGCCAGCAGCCAAACAGGTCTTAGCACAGATACGCAGTATTTT. Translating it yields CASSQTGLSTDTQYF.

This clonotype was seen only a few times. The chain links TRBV6-4 to TRBJ1-1; 10 bases line up with TRBD1. Germline V lookup: CDR1 MRHNA, CDR2 SNTAGT. V lost 1 base to trimming and J lost 5 bases; unmatched junction nucleotides: 4. The CDR3 runs 15 residues. The CDR3 nucleotides are TGTGCCAGCAGTGACTATCCGGGACAGGGGACTGAAGCTTTCTTT. The encoded protein is CASSDYPGQGTEAFF.

This clonotype was seen a few times. J is TRBJ2-1 and V is TRBV12-3 or TRBV12-4, with D perhaps given as TRBD1 or TRBD2 (7 bases each). The CDR3 is 16 residues long. V was clipped by 5 bases and J by 4 bases, with 18 bases between them. CDR3: CASSPLGQGGYNEQFF. In nucleotides, the CDR3 is TGTGCCAGCAGTCCCCTCGGGCAGGGGGGGTACAATGAGCAGTTCTTC.

This sequence joins TRBV7-2 and TRBJ2-1; D is unclear. Germline values: CDR1 SGHTA, CDR2 FQGNSA. The CDR3 is 11 residues long. Trimming took off 5 bases at V and 8 bases at J, with 7 bases between the two ends. The CDR3 loop is CASSRKYEQFF. The CDR3, as DNA: TGTGCCAGCAGCCGGAAGTATGAGCAGTTCTTC.

This clonotype was counted a few times. The rearrangement links TRBV24-1 to TRBJ2-5, with 8 bases lining up with TRBD2. The CDR3 length is 16 residues. Germline values: CDR1 KGHDR, CDR2 SFDVKD. V lost 0 bases and J lost 4; bases outside the gene matches: 6. CDR3 region: CATSDLTAGVPETQYF. The CDR3 DNA reads TGTGCCACCAGTGATTTGACAGCGGGAGTCCCAGAGACCCAGTACTTC.

This clonotype was recorded a few times. V and J are TRBV6-5 and TRBJ2-5, with 7 bases aligning to TRBD2. CDR3 size: 14 residues. The trim removed 1 base at V and 5 bases at J, leaving 4 bases unmatched. Germline CDR1 is MNHEY and CDR2 is SVGAGI. DNA of the CDR3: TGTGCCAGCAGTTACTTCGGGGGAGGGGAGACCCAGTACTTC. Translation: CASSYFGGGETQYF.

This chain connects TRBV2 to TRBJ1-2; D gene uncertain. This CDR3 spans 13 amino acids. V shed 6 bases and J shed 2 bases, with 10 bases lying between them. The V gene's germline CDR1 is SNHLY and CDR2 FYNNEI. The CDR3 nucleotides read TGTGCCAGCAGGGACGGACGGAACTATGGCTACACCTTC. The encoded protein is CASRDGRNYGYTF.

The CDR3 bases are TGTGCCTATTCACTCCTGGGGGGCCGGCAGCCCCAGCATTTT. Its protein is CAYSLLGGRQPQHF. This chain joins TRBV30 and TRBJ1-5; D possibly corresponds to TRBD1 (6 bases). The CDR3 is 14 amino acids. Trimming removed 7 bases at V and 7 bases at J, with 20 bases between. The germline CDR1 and CDR2 sequences are GTSNPN and SVGIG (reference sequence).

This clonotype was seen many times. This rearrangement joins TRBV5-1 to TRBJ2-3, with D perhaps TRBD1 or TRBD2 (5 bases each). The CDR3 has 15 residues. V gave up 1 base and J gave up 0 bases, with 9 bases separating them. CDR1 and CDR2 from the germline V gene are SGHRS and YFSETQ. The CDR3 sequence is CASSLLGVSTDTQYF. CDR3 nucleotides: TGCGCCAGCAGCTTGTTGGGGGTTAGCACAGATACGCAGTATTTT.

This clonotype was seen more than once but under ten times. The chain carries TRBV29-1 and TRBJ2-3; D is possibly TRBD2 (6 bases). The CDR3 spans 13 residues. The ends were cut back, 5 bases at V and 2 bases at J, with 11 bases in the middle. Germline assignment: CDR1 SQVTM and CDR2 ANQGSEA. In DNA form, the CDR3 reads TGCAGCGTTCGGGACTCTCCCACAGATACGCAGTATTTT. This translates into CSVRDSPTDTQYF.

This clonotype has a handful of counts. The chain links TRBV4-1 to TRBJ1-1; possibly TRBD1 for D (5 bases). This CDR3 comprises 15 residues. Per the germline V gene, CDR1 is MGHRA and CDR2 is YSYEKL. Trimming left V 3 bases short and J 1 base short, with 12 bases between. This CDR3 reads CASSHPLGENTEAFF. CDR3 nucleotide sequence: TGCGCCAGCAGCCACCCCCTGGGGGAGAACACTGAAGCTTTCTTT.

In its sample, this clonotype was seen a few times. The J gene is TRBJ2-1, the V gene TRBV6-5; the D is unclear. Germline values: CDR1 MNHEY, CDR2 SVGAGI. V was trimmed by 2 bases and J by 4 bases, leaving 6 bases between them. The CDR3 consists of 13 residues. CDR3 DNA: TGTGCCAGCAGTTACAGGGTTTACAATGAGCAGTTCTTC. Translation gives CASSYRVYNEQFF.

The V gene is TRBV5-6, the J gene TRBJ2-7; D could derive from TRBD1 or TRBD2 (5 bases each). This CDR3 is 16 amino acids long. V lost 2 bases to trimming and J lost 3 bases, with 18 bases between them. Germline V gene data show CDR1 as SGHDT and CDR2 as YYEEEE. The CDR3 loop reads CASSFWGSGRDYEQYF. The CDR3 DNA is TGTGCCAGCAGCTTTTGGGGGTCCGGACGGGACTACGAGCAGTACTTC.

Only a few counts were recorded for this clonotype. This sequence joins TRBV30 and TRBJ1-1; D possibly corresponds to TRBD1 (5 bases). The CDR3 has 14 amino acids. Trimming took 0 bases from V and 10 from J, leaving 18 bases between them. Germline CDR1 and CDR2: GTSNPN and SVGIG (reference sequence). The CDR3 DNA reads TGTGCCTGGAGTGTAAGAGGGGTACGGTCTGGAGCTTTCTTT. Translating gives CAWSVRGVRSGAFF.

Only a few counts were recorded for this clonotype. This chain connects TRBV7-9 to TRBJ2-6; D is uncertain. The CDR3 totals 18 residues. Trimming cost V 6 bases and J 2 bases, with 20 bases left between them. CDR1 and CDR2 (germline): SEHNR, FQNEAQ (reference sequence). CDR3 coding DNA: TGTGCCAGCAGAACTCCCGGGTCTTCCGGGCCTGGGGCCAACGTCCTGACTTTC. Translation: CASRTPGSSGPGANVLTF.

J is TRBJ2-7 and V is TRBV3-1; D is undetermined. V was trimmed by 5 bases and J by 0 bases, leaving 8 bases between them. The CDR3 contains 13 residues. Germline CDR1 reads LGHDT; CDR2 reads YNNKEL (reference sequence). As DNA, the CDR3 is TGTGCCAGCAGCTCCTCTATCTCCTACGAGCAGTACTTC. Amino acids: CASSSSISYEQYF.

The chain has TRBV9 and TRBJ2-7; the D gene could be TRBD1 or TRBD2 (5 bases each). Trimming cost V 8 bases and J 7 bases, with 19 bases left between them. Germline assignment: CDR1 SGDLS and CDR2 YYNGEE. CDR3 length: 13 residues. As DNA, the CDR3 is TGTGCCAGTTCGTCTCGGTATGGGGGTGAGCAGTACTTC. This encodes CASSSRYGGEQYF.

Ten or more counts support this clonotype. V gene TRBV6-2 or TRBV6-3 combines with J gene TRBJ2-7; D is unresolved. Deletions cut 0 bases from V and 0 bases from J, with 6 bases between. The CDR3 has 14 residues. Germline CDR1 reads MNHEY; CDR2 reads SVGEGT. CDR3 amino acids: CASSYSSDSYEQYF. CDR3 DNA sequence: TGTGCCAGCAGTTACTCGAGTGACTCCTACGAGCAGTACTTC.